The sequence of this T cell receptor beta chain was determined in a study of beta chain features in type 1 diabetes. Germline values: CDR1 SGHRS, CDR2 YFSETQ. There are 16 residues in the CDR3. Expressed TCRB transcripts got sequenced, as all isolated RNA was reverse transcribed. This table comes from immunoSEQ multiplex PCR, and its TCRdb copy is limited to in-frame clones, with some not included. This sample has approximately 170,000 clones, with less than 9.5% found just once. This clone was observed a handful of times. This sequence was found in a woman aged 18-29 years in good health. The sample was central memory CD4+ T cells from blood. This chain uses TRBV5-1 with TRBJ2-5; TRBD2 might be the D (6 bases). Judging by the DNA end, TRBJ2-7 fits better; the J call may be wrong. CDR3 amino acids: CASSLGGSGNIYEQYF. CDR3 in DNA: TGCGCCAGCAGCTTGGGGGGTAGCGGTAATATCTACGAGCAGTACTTC.